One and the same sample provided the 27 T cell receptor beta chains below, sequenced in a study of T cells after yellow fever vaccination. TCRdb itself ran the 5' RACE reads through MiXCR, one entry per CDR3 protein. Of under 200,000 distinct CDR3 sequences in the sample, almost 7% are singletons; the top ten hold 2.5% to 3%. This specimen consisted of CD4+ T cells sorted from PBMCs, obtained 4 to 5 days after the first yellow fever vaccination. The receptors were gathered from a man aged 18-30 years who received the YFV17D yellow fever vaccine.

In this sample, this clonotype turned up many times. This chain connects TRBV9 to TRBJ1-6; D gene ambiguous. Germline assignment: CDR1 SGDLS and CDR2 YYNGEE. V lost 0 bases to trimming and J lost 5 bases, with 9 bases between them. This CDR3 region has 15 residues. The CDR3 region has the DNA TGTGCCAGCAGCGTAGCTGGCCGGGATAATTCACCCCTCCACTTT. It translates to CASSVAGRDNSPLHF.

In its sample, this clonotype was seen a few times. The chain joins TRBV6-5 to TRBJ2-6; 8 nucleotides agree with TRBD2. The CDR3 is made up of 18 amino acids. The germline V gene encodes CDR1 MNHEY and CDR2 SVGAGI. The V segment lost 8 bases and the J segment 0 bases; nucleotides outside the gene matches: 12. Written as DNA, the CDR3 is TGTGCCAGCCGAGGCGTAGCGGGGACTGGCTCTGGGGCCAACGTCCTGACTTTC. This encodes CASRGVAGTGSGANVLTF.

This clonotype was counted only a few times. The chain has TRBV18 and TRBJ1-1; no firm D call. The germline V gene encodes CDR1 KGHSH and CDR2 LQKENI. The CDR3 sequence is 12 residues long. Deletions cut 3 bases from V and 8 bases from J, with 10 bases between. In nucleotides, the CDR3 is TGTGCCAGCTCACCCCGGACGGGCGAAGCTTTCTTT. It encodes CASSPRTGEAFF.

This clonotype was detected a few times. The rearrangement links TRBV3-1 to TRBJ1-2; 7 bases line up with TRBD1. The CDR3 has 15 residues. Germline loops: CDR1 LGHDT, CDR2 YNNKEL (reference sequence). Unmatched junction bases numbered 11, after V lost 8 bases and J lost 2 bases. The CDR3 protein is CASCPAGGGNYGYTF. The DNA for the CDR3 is TGTGCCAGCTGCCCAGCAGGGGGAGGCAACTATGGCTACACCTTC. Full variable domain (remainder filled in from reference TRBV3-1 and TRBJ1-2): DTAVSQTPKYLVTQMGNDKSIKCEQNLGHDTMYWYKQDSKKFLKIMFSYNNKELIINETVPNRFSPKSPDKAHLNLHINSLELGDSAVYFCASCPAGGGNYGYTFGSGTRLTVV.

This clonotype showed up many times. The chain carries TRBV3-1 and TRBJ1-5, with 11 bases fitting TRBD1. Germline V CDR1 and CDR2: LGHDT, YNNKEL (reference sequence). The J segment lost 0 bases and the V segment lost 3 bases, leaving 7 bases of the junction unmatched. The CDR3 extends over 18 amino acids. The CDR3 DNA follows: TGTGCCAGCAGCCACGGGACAGGGGGACCGTATAGCAATCAGCCCCAGCATTTT. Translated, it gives CASSHGTGGPYSNQPQHF.

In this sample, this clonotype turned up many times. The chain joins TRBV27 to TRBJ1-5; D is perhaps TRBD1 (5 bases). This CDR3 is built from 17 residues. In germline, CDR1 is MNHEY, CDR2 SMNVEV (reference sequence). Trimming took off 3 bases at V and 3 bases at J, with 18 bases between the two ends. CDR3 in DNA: TGTGCCAGCAGTTTCTCGGTTCGGGGCAGGGCCAATCAGCCCCAGCATTTT. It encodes CASSFSVRGRANQPQHF.

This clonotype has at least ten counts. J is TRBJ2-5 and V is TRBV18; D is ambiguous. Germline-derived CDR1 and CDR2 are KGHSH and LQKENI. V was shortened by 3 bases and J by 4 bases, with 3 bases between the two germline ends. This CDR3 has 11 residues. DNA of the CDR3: TGTGCCAGCTCACCGGGAGAGACCCAGTACTTC. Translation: CASSPGETQYF.

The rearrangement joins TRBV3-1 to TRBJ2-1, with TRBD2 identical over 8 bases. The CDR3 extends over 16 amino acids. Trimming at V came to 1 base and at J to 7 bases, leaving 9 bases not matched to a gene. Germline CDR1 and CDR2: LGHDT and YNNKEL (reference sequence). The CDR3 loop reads CASSQGLAGGFNEQFF. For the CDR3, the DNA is TGTGCCAGCAGCCAAGGGCTGGCGGGGGGCTTTAATGAGCAGTTCTTC.

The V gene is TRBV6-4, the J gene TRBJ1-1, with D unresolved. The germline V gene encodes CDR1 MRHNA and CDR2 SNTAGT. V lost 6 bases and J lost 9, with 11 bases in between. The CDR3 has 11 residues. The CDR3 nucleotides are TGTGCCAGCAGCACCGACGGGAAAGCTTTCTTT. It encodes CASSTDGKAFF.

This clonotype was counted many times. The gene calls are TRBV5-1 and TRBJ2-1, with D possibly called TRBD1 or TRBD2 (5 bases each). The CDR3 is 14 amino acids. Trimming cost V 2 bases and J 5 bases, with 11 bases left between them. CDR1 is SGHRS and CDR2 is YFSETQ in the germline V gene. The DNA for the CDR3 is TGCGCCAGCAGCTTTACTTGGGGGAACAATGAGCAGTTCTTC. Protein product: CASSFTWGNNEQFF.

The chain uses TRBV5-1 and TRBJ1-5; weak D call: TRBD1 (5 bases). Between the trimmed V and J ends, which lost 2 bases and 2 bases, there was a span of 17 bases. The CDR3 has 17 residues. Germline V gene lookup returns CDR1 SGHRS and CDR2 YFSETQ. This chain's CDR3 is CASSFPRARGGNQPQHF. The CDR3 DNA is TGCGCCAGCAGCTTCCCCCGGGCCCGAGGGGGCAATCAGCCCCAGCATTTT.

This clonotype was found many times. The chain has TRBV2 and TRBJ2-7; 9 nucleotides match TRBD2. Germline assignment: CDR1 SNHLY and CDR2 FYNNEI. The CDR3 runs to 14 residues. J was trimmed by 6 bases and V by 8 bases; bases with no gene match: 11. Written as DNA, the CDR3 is TGTGCCAGCTCGCAGCCGGGACTAGCAACCGAGCAGTACTTC. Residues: CASSQPGLATEQYF. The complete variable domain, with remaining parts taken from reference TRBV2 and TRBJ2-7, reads EPEVTQTPSHQVTQMGQEVILRCVPISNHLYFYWYRQILGQKVEFLVSFYNNEISEKSEIFDDQFSVERPDGSNFTLKIRSTKLEDSAMYFCASSQPGLATEQYFGPGTRLTVT.

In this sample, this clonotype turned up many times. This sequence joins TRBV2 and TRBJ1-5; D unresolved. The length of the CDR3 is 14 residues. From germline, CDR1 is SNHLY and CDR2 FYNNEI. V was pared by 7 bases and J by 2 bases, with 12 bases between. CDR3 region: CASKKDGGNQPQHF. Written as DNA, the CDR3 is TGTGCCAGCAAAAAAGATGGTGGCAATCAGCCCCAGCATTTT.

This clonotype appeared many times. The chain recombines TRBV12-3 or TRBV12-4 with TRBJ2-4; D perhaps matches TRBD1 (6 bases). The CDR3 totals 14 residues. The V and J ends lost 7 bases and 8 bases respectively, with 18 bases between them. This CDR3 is CASKLRGSVDIQYF. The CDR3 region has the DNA TGTGCCAGCAAATTAAGGGGGTCTGTTGACATTCAGTACTTC.

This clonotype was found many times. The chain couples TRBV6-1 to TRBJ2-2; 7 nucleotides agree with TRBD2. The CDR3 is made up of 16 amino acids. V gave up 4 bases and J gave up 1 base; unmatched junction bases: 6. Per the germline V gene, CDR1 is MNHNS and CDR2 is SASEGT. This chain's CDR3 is CASSARPSGNTGELFF. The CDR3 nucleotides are TGTGCCAGCAGTGCTCGTCCTAGCGGGAACACCGGGGAGCTGTTTTTT.

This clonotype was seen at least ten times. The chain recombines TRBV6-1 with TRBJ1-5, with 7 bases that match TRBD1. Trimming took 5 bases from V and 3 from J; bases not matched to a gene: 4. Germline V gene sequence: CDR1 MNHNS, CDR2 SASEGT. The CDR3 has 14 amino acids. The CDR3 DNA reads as TGTGCCAGCAGTAAGGGACAGCTCAATCAGCCCCAGCATTTT. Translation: CASSKGQLNQPQHF.

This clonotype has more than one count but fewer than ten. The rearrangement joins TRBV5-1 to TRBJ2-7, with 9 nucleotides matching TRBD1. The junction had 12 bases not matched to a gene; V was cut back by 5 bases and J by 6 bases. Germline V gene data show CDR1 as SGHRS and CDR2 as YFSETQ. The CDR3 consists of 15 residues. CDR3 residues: CASRNNRDRVSEQYF. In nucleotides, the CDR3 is TGCGCCAGCAGGAACAACCGGGACAGGGTTAGCGAGCAGTACTTC.

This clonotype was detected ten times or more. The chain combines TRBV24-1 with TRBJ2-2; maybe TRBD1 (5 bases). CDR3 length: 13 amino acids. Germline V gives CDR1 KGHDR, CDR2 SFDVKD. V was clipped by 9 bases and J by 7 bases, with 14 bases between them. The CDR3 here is CATQDTGRGELFF. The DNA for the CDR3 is TGTGCCACCCAAGATACAGGACGCGGGGAGCTGTTTTTT.

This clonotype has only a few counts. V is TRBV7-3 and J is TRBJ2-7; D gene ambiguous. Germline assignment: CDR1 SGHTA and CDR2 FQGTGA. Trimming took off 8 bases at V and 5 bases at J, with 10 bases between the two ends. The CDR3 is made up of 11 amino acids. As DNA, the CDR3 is TGTGCCAGCTTTTCCGCTGACGAGCAGTACTTC. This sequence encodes CASFSADEQYF.

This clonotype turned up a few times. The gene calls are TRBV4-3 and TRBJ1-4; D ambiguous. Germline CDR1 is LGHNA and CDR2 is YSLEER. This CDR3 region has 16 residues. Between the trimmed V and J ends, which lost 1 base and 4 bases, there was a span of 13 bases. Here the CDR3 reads CASSQAPIRLNEKLFF. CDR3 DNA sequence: TGCGCCAGCAGCCAAGCGCCGATACGCCTTAATGAAAAACTGTTTTTT.

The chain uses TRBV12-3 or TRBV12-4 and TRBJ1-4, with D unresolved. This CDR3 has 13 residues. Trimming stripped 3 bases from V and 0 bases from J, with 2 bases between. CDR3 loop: CASSFTTNEKLFF. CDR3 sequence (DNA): TGTGCCAGCAGTTTTACAACTAATGAAAAACTGTTTTTT.

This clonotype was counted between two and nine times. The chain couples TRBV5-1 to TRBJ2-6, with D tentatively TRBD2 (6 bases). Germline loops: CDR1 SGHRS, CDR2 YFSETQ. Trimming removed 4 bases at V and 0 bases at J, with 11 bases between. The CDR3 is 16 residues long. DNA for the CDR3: TGCGCCAGCAGCCCGGGACTCGACTCTGGGGCCAACGTCCTGACTTTC. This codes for CASSPGLDSGANVLTF.

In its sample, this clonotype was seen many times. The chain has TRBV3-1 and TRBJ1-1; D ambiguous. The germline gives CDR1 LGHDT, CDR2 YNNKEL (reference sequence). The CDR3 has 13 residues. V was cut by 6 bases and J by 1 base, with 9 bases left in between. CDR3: CASRVRGNTEAFF. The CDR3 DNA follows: TGTGCCAGCAGAGTCCGGGGGAACACTGAAGCTTTCTTT.

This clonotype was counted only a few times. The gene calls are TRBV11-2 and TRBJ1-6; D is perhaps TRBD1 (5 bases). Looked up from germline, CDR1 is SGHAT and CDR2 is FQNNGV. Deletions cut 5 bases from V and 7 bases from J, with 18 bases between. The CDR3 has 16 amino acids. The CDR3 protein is CASSPQTGTQNSPLHF. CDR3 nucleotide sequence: TGTGCCAGCAGCCCCCAAACCGGGACGCAGAATTCACCCCTCCACTTT.

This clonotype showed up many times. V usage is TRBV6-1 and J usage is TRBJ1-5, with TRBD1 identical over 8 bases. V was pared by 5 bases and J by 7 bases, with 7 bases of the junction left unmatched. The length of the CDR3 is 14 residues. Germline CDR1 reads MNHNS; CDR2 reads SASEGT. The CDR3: CASSKQGGGQPQHF. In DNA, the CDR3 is TGTGCCAGCAGTAAACAGGGGGGTGGGCAGCCCCAGCATTTT.

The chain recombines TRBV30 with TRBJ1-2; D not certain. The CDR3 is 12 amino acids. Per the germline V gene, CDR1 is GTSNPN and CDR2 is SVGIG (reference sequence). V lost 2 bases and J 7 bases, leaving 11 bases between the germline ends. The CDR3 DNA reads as TGTGCCTGGAGTCGGGTGGAGGCTGGCTACACCTTC. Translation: CAWSRVEAGYTF.

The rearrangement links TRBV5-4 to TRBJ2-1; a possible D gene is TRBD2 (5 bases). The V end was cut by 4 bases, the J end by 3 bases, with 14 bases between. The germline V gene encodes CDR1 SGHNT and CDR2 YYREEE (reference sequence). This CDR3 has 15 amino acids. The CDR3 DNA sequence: TGTGCCAGCAGCCCCGATCAGGCGGGCTACAATGAGCAGTTCTTC. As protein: CASSPDQAGYNEQFF.